The 5 T cell receptor beta chains presented below share a single source sample, sequenced in a study of blood T cell repertoires in COVID-19. Clones were sequenced by immunoSEQ multiplex PCR, and TCRdb holds only the in-frame ones, with some missing. The repertoire has about 190,000 clones, around 79% of them found once; the top ten carry less than 15%. Sequenced material: peripheral blood. Every receptor here comes from a man over 45 who had recovered from COVID-19.

The chain uses TRBV9 and TRBJ2-3, with TRBD2 matching 13 bases. The CDR3 runs 16 residues. V shed 4 bases, J shed 7 bases, and the junction held 9 bases outside the gene matches. The germline gives CDR1 SGDLS, CDR2 YYNGEE. The CDR3, as DNA: TGTGCCAGCAGCCCTAGGACTAGCGGGAGATTGAATACGCAGTATTTT. It yields the protein CASSPRTSGRLNTQYF.

V gene TRBV25-1 combines with J gene TRBJ2-2, with 10 bases matching TRBD1. V lost 7 bases and J lost 6; bases outside the gene matches: 8. The CDR3 runs 15 residues. Germline CDR1 and CDR2: MGHDK and SYGVNS. DNA of the CDR3: TGTGCCAGCACGCCGGGACAGGGGTACCCCGGGGAGCTGTTTTTT. This sequence encodes CASTPGQGYPGELFF.

V is TRBV2 and J is TRBJ1-2; possibly TRBD1 for D (6 bases). The CDR3 consists of 13 residues. Deletions cut 3 bases from V and 8 bases from J, with 13 bases between. Germline V gene sequence: CDR1 SNHLY, CDR2 FYNNEI. The CDR3 DNA follows: TGTGCCAGCAGTGAGAGGAGGACAGCCGGCTACACCTTC. Its translation is CASSERRTAGYTF. The complete variable domain, with remaining parts taken from reference TRBV2 and TRBJ1-2, reads EPEVTQTPSHQVTQMGQEVILRCVPISNHLYFYWYRQILGQKVEFLVSFYNNEISEKSEIFDDQFSVERPDGSNFTLKIRSTKLEDSAMYFCASSERRTAGYTFGSGTRLTVV.

The chain uses TRBV4-3 and TRBJ1-5; D unclear. CDR1 is LGHNA and CDR2 is YSLEER in the germline V gene. The CDR3 consists of 15 residues. V was pared by 3 bases and J by 2 bases, with 11 bases between. The CDR3 DNA is TGCGCCAGCAGCCAGCGTTTCCTCGGCAATCAGCCCCAGCATTTT. It encodes CASSQRFLGNQPQHF.

In its sample, this clone was seen a few times. This chain links TRBV29-1 with TRBJ1-5, with D unclear. Trimming stripped 4 bases from V and 5 bases from J, with 24 bases between. This CDR3 is 17 amino acids long. CDR1 and CDR2 from the germline V gene are SQVTM and ANQGSEA. DNA for the CDR3: TGCAGCGTTGTGTTCGTCGGGTCAAGAGGAGGAGATCAGCCCCAGCATTTT. It specifies CSVVFVGSRGGDQPQHF.